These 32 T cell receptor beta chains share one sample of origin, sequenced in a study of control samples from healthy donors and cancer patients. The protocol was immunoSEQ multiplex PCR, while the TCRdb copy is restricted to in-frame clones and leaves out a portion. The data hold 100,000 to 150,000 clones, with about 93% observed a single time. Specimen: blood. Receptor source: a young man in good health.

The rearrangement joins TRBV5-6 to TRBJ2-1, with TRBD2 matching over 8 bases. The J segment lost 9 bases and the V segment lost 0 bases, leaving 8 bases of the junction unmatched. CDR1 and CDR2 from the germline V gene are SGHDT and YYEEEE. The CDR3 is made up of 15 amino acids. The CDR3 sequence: CASSLGQREFGEQFF. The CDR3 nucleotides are TGTGCCAGCAGCTTGGGGCAGCGGGAGTTCGGTGAGCAGTTCTTC.

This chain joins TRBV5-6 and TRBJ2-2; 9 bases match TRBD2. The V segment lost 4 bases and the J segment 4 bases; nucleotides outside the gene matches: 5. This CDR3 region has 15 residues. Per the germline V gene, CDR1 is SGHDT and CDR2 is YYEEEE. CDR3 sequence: CASSPAGGSTGELFF. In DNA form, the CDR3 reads TGTGCCAGCAGCCCCGCGGGGGGGAGCACCGGGGAGCTGTTTTTT.

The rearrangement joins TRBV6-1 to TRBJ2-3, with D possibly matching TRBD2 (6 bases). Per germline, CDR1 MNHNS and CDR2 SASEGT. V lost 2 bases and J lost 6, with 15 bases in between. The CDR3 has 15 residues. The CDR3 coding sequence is TGTGCCAGCAGTGAATTCCCGGGAGTCGACGATACGCAGTATTTT. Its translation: CASSEFPGVDDTQYF.

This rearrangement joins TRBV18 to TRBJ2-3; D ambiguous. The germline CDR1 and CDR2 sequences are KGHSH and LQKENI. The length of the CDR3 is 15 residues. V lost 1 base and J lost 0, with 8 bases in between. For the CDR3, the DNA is TGTGCCAGCTCACCACAGGCGCCTAGCACAGATACGCAGTATTTT. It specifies CASSPQAPSTDTQYF.

CDR3 residues: CASSTNWNTEAFF. CDR3 nucleotide sequence: TGTGCCAGCAGCACTAACTGGAACACTGAAGCTTTCTTT. The chain joins TRBV27 to TRBJ1-1; D remains ambiguous. V lost 6 bases and J lost 1, with 9 bases in between. Germline V gene lookup returns CDR1 MNHEY and CDR2 SMNVEV (reference sequence). The CDR3 is 13 residues long.

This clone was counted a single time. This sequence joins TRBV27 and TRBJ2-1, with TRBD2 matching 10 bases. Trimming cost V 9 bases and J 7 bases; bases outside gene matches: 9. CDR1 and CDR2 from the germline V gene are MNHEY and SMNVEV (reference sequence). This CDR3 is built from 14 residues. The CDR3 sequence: CASSHSGGLNEQFF. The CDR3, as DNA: TGTGCCAGTTCCCATAGCGGGGGGCTTAATGAGCAGTTCTTC.

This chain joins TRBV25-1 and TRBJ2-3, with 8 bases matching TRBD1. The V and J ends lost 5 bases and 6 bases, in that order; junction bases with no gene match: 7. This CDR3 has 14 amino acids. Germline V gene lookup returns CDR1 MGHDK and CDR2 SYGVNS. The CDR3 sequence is CASSLSDRVDTQYF. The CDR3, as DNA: TGTGCCAGCAGTCTATCGGACAGGGTTGATACGCAGTATTTT.

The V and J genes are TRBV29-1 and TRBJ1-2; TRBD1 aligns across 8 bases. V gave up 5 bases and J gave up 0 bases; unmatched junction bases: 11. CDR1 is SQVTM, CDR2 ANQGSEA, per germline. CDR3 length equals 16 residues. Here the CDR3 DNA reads TGCAGCGTTACGGGGCGACAGGGGACCTCTAACTATGGCTACACCTTC. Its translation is CSVTGRQGTSNYGYTF.

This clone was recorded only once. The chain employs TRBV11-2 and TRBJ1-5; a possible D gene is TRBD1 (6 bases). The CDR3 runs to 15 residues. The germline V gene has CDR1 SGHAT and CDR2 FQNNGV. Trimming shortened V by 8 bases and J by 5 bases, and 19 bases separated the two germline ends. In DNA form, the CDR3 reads TGTGCCAGCTCCTCGGGCGGGGGCAGCGATCAGCCCCAGCATTTT. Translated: CASSSGGGSDQPQHF.

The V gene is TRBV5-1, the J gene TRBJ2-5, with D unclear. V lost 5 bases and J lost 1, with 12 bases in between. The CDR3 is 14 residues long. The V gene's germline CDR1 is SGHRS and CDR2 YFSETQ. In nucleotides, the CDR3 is TGCGCCAGCAGTTCTGGCAGTACCCAAGAGACCCAGTACTTC. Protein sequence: CASSSGSTQETQYF.

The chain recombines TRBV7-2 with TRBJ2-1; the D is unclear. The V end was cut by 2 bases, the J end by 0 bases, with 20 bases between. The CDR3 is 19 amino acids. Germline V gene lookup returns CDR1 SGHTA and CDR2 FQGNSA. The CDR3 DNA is TGTGCCAGCAGCTTATTCCTTCTGTCCCGGACGGACTCCTACAATGAGCAGTTCTTC. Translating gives CASSLFLLSRTDSYNEQFF.

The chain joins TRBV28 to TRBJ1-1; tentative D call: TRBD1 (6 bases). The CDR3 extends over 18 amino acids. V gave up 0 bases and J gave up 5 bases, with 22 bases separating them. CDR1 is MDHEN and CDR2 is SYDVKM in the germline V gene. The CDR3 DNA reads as TGTGCCAGCAGTTTATGGGGTCAATGGGGACAATCGAGTACTGAAGCTTTCTTT. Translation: CASSLWGQWGQSSTEAFF.

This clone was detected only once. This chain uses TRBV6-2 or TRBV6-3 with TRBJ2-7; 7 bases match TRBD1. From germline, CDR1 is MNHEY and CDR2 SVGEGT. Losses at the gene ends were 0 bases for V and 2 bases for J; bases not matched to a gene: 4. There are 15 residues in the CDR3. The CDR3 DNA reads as TGTGCCAGCAGTTACTCGGGACAGACTACCTACGAGCAGTACTTC. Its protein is CASSYSGQTTYEQYF.

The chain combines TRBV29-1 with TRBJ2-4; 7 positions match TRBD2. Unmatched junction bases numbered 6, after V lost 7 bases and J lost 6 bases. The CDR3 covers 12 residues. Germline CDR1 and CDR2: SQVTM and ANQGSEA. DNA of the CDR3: TGCAGCGCCCAGCGGGGCGGAAACATTCAGTACTTC. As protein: CSAQRGGNIQYF.

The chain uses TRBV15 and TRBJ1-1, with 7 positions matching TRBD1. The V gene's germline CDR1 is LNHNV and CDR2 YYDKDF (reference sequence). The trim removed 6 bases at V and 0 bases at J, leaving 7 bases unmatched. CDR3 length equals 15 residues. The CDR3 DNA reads TGTGCCACCAGTGACAGGGCCAATATGAACACTGAAGCTTTCTTT. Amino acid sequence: CATSDRANMNTEAFF.

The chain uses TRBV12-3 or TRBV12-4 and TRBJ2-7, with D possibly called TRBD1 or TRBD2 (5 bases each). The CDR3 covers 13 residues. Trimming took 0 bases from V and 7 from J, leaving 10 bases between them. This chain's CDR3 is CASSLAGTGEQYV. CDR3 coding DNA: TGTGCCAGCAGTTTAGCCGGGACCGGGGAGCAGTACGTC.

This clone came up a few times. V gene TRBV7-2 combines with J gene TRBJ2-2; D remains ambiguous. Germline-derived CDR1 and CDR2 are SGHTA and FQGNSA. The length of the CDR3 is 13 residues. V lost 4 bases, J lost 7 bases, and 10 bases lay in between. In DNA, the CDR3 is TGTGCCAGCAGCTCCGGACCAAACGGGGAGCTGTTTTTT. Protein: CASSSGPNGELFF. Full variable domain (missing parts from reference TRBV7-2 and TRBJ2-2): GAGVSQSPSNKVTEKGKDVELRCDPISGHTALYWYRQSLGQGLEFLIYFQGNSAPDKSGLPSDRFSAERTGGSVSTLTIQRTQQEDSAVYLCASSSGPNGELFFGEGSRLTVL.

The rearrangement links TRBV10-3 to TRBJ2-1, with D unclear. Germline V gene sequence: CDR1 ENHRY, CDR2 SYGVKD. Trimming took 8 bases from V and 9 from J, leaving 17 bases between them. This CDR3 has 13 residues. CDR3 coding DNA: TGTGCCATCGGAAGTACCGATTCGCGTGAGCAGTTCTTC. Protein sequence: CAIGSTDSREQFF.

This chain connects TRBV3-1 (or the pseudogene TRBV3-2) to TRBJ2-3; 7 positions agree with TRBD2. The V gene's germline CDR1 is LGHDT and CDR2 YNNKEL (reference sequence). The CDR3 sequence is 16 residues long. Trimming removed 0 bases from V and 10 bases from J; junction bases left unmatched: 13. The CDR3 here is CASSQDLAGRSRAQYF. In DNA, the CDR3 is TGTGCCAGCAGCCAAGATTTAGCGGGCCGTTCGCGGGCGCAGTATTTT.

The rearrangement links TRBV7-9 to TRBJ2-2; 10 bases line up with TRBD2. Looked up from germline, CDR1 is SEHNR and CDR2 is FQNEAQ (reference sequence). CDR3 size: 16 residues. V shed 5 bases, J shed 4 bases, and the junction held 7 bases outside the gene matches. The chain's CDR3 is CASSQRGGAGTGELFF. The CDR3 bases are TGTGCCAGCAGCCAGCGGGGGGGGGCTGGCACCGGGGAGCTGTTTTTT. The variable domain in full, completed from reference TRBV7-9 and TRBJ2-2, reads DTGVSQNPRHKITKRGQNVTFRCDPISEHNRLYWYRQTLGQGPEFLTYFQNEAQLEKSRLLSDRFSAERPKGSFSTLEIQRTEQGDSAMYLCASSQRGGAGTGELFFGEGSRLTVL.

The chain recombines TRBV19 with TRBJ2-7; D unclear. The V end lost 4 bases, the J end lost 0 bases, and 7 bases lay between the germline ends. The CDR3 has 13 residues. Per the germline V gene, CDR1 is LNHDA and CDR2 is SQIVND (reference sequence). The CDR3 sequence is CASSKRVSYEQYF. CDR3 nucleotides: TGTGCCAGTAGTAAAAGGGTCTCCTACGAGCAGTACTTC.

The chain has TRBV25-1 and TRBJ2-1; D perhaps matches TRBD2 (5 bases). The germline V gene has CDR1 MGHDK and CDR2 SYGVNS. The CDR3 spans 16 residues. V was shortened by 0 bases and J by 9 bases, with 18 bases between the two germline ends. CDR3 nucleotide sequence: TGTGCCAGCAGTGAATATTCCAGCTTTGCTCGGGGTGAGCAGTTCTTC. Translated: CASSEYSSFARGEQFF.

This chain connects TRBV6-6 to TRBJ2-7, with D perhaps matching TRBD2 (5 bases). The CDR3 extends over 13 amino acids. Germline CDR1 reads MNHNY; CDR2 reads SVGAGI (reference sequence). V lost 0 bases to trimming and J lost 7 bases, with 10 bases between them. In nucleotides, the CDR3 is TGTGCCAGCAGTTACTCCGTCCCGGGGGAGCAGTACGTC. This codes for CASSYSVPGEQYV.

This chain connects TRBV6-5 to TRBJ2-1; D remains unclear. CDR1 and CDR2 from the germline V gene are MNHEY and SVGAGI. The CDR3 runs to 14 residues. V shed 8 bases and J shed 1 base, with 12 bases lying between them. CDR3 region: CASHSSSSYNEQFF. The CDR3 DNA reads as TGTGCCAGCCACTCGTCCAGTTCCTACAATGAGCAGTTCTTC.

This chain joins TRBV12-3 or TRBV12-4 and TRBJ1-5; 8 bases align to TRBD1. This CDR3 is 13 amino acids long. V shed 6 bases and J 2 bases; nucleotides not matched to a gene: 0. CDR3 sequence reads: CASRTGGNQPQHF. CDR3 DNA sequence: TGTGCCAGCAGGACAGGGGGCAATCAGCCCCAGCATTTT.

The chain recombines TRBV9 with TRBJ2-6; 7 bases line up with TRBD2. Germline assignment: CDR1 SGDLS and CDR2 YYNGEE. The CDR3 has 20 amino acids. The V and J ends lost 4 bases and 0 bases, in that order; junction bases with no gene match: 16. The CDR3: CASSHPLGGSPYSGANVLTF. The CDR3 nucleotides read TGTGCCAGCAGCCATCCTCTCGGGGGGTCACCATACTCTGGGGCCAACGTCCTGACTTTC.

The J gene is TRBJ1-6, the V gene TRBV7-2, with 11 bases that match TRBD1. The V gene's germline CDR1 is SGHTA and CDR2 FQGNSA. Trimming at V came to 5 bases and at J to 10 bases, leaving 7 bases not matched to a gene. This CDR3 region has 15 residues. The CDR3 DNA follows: TGTGCCAGCAGCCTATGGACAGGGGGCTTATCACCCCTCCACTTT. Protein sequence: CASSLWTGGLSPLHF.

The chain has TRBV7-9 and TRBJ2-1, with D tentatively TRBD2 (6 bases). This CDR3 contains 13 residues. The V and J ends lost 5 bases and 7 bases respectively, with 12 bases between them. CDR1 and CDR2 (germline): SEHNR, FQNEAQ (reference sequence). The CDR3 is CASSRSGANEQFF. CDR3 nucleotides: TGTGCCAGCAGCCGTAGCGGAGCGAATGAGCAGTTCTTC. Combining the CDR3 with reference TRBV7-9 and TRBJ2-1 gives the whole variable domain DTGVSQNPRHKITKRGQNVTFRCDPISEHNRLYWYRQTLGQGPEFLTYFQNEAQLEKSRLLSDRFSAERPKGSFSTLEIQRTEQGDSAMYLCASSRSGANEQFFGPGTRLTVL.

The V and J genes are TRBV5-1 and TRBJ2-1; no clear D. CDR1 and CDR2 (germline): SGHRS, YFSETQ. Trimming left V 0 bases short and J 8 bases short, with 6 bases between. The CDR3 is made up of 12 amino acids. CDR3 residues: CASSLGHDEQFF. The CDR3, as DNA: TGCGCCAGCAGCTTGGGACACGATGAGCAGTTCTTC.

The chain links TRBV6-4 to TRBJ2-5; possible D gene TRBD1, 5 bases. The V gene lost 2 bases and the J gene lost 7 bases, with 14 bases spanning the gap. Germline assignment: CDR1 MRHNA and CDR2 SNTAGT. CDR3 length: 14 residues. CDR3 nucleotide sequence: TGTGCCAGCAGTGACGAAGCCTGGGGCGGGACCCAGTACTTC. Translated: CASSDEAWGGTQYF.

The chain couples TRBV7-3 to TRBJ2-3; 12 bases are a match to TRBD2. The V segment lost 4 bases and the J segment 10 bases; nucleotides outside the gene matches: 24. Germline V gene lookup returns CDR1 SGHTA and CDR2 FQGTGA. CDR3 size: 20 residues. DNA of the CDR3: TGTGCCAGCAGCTCTGCCTCTAGCGGGGGGGATATTGTGGTCCCATGGGCGCAGTATTTT. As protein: CASSSASSGGDIVVPWAQYF. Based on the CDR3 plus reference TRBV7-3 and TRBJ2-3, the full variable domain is GAGVSQTPSNKVTEKGKYVELRCDPISGHTALYWYRQSLGQGPEFLIYFQGTGAADDSGLPNDRFFAVRPEGSVSTLKIQRTERGDSAVYLCASSSASSGGDIVVPWAQYFGPGTRLTVL.

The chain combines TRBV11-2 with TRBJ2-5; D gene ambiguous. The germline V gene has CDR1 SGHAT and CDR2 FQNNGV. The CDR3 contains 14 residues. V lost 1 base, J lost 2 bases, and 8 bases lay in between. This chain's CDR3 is CASSLAGLQETQYF. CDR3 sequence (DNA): TGTGCCAGCAGCTTAGCCGGATTACAAGAGACCCAGTACTTC.